The rows below give T cell receptor beta chains drawn from one sample of a study of blood T cell repertoires in COVID-19. TCRdb keeps only in-frame clones here, not all; method: immunoSEQ multiplex PCR. This sample carries about 260,000 clones, over 80% of them seen once, and the ten largest clones take over 1.2%. The material sequenced was peripheral blood. These receptors were taken from a woman aged 40 to 49 who had recovered from COVID-19. Both conserved end residues are part of each CDR3. A D gene is named only where the DNA matches it firmly. Not all rows give a size; the values are once, few, many and, for expanded clones, a class.

v_call	j_call	clone_size	d_call	cdr3_aa	cdr3_nt
TRBV6-2/TRBV6-3	TRBJ2-7	few	-	CASSYRQGFSYEQYF	TGTGCCAGCAGTTACCGGCAGGGCTTCTCCTACGAGCAGTACTTC
TRBV30	TRBJ1-2	-	TRBD1	CAWTGTAKGYGYTF	TGTGCCTGGACCGGGACAGCGAAGGGCTATGGCTACACCTTC
TRBV10-1	TRBJ1-3	-	TRBD1	CASQTGAGNTIYF	TGCGCCAGCCAGACAGGGGCTGGAAACACCATATATTTT
TRBV9	TRBJ1-2	-	TRBD1	CASSVGTGPYGYTF	TGTGCCAGCAGCGTAGGGACAGGGCCCTATGGCTACACCTTC
TRBV6-6	TRBJ1-2	-	TRBD1	CASSYARGPYGYTF	TGTGCCAGCAGTTACGCCAGGGGGCCCTATGGCTACACCTTC
TRBV2	TRBJ1-1	-	-	CASVLRGLNTEAFF	TGTGCCAGCGTCCTCCGGGGATTGAACACTGAAGCTTTCTTT
TRBV5-4	TRBJ1-1	-	TRBD1	CASSDRKAGTGGLQAFF	TGTGCCAGCAGCGACAGAAAGGCCGGGACAGGGGGCCTCCAAGCTTTCTTT
TRBV10-1	TRBJ2-3	-	TRBD1	CASSGGQGPQYF	TGCGCCAGCAGTGGGGGACAGGGACCGCAGTATTTT
TRBV5-6	TRBJ1-4	-	TRBD1	CASSDWTGVINEKLFF	TGTGCCAGCAGCGACTGGACAGGGGTCATAAATGAAAAACTGTTTTTT
TRBV6-5	TRBJ2-3	once	TRBD2	CASSYLAGSTDTQYF	TGTGCCAGCAGTTACTTAGCGGGGAGCACAGATACGCAGTATTTT
TRBV15	TRBJ1-2	-	-	CATSNAGFIEGYTF	TGTGCCACCAGCAATGCAGGGTTTATTGAGGGCTACACCTTC
TRBV5-4	TRBJ2-7	-	-	CASSPSWAGSHEQYF	TGTGCCAGCAGCCCCTCCTGGGCAGGGTCCCACGAGCAGTACTTC
TRBV18	TRBJ1-1	-	-	CASSSYPSQGVAFF	TGTGCCAGCTCATCTTACCCCTCACAGGGCGTAGCTTTCTTT
TRBV5-4	TRBJ2-3	-	-	CASRGGASPGDTQYF	TGTGCCAGCAGAGGGGGGGCCTCCCCCGGGGATACGCAGTATTTT
TRBV9	TRBJ2-5	once	TRBD2	CASSVRLAGGGETQYF	TGTGCCAGCAGCGTACGGCTAGCGGGGGGTGGAGAGACCCAGTACTTC
TRBV9	TRBJ1-2	-	-	CASSPQSSKEAFNYGYTF	TGTGCCAGCAGCCCCCAAAGTAGCAAGGAAGCCTTTAACTATGGCTACACCTTC
TRBV5-5	TRBJ1-6	-	-	CASRLGWGSPLHF	TGTGCCAGCAGACTAGGGTGGGGTTCACCCCTCCACTTT
TRBV5-1	TRBJ1-6	-	TRBD1	CASSTGQGAGSPLHF	TGCGCCAGCAGCACGGGACAGGGGGCAGGTTCACCCCTCCACTTT
TRBV13	TRBJ1-2	-	TRBD1	CASSLPDRDLLGYTF	TGTGCCAGCAGCTTACCGGACAGGGATTTGTTAGGCTACACCTTC
TRBV6-5	TRBJ1-5	few	TRBD1	CASCSTGFNQPQHF	TGTGCCAGCTGTTCGACAGGGTTCAATCAGCCCCAGCATTTT
TRBV5-5	TRBJ1-5	-	-	CASSLHQGKYQPQHF	TGTGCCAGCAGCTTGCACCAGGGAAAGTATCAGCCCCAGCATTTT
TRBV6-2/TRBV6-3	TRBJ1-2	-	TRBD1	CASSRTGSQGYTF	TGTGCCAGCAGTAGGACAGGGTCGCAAGGCTACACCTTC
TRBV29-1	TRBJ2-7	-	-	CSVGLAGREQYF	TGCAGCGTTGGGCTGGCGGGGAGGGAGCAGTACTTC
TRBV9	TRBJ2-5	-	-	CASSVGGLPETQYF	TGTGCCAGCAGCGTAGGAGGACTGCCGGAGACCCAGTACTTC
TRBV9	TRBJ2-5	-	TRBD2	CASSVGFSGGEQETQYF	TGTGCCAGCAGCGTAGGGTTCAGCGGGGGGGAACAAGAGACCCAGTACTTC
TRBV11-2	TRBJ2-2	-	TRBD1	CASRRTPPLQGRRTGELFF	TGTGCCAGCAGAAGGACACCTCCTCTACAGGGGCGAAGGACCGGGGAGCTGTTTTTT
TRBV4-2	TRBJ2-2	-	-	CASSLPGSVGTGELFF	TGTGCCAGCAGCCTCCCAGGATCCGTGGGCACCGGGGAGCTGTTTTTT
TRBV5-5	TRBJ1-5	-	-	CASSLGVTRSQHF	TGTGCCAGCAGCTTGGGAGTTACCCGTTCCCAGCATTTT
TRBV27	TRBJ1-1	-	TRBD1	CASSLTGGTEAFF	TGTGCCAGCAGTCTCACAGGGGGCACTGAAGCTTTCTTT
TRBV2	TRBJ1-4	-	TRBD1	CASKNRDRGSYNEKLFF	TGTGCCAGCAAAAACCGGGACAGGGGCTCCTATAATGAAAAACTGTTTTTT
TRBV19	TRBJ1-1	-	-	CASSIEEGRTEAFF	TGTGCCAGTAGTATAGAGGAGGGTCGCACTGAAGCTTTCTTT
TRBV5-1	TRBJ2-7	-	-	CASSLSGFEQYF	TGCGCCAGCAGCTTGTCGGGGTTCGAGCAGTACTTC
TRBV28	TRBJ1-6	-	-	CASWTAGLSLHF	TGTGCCAGTTGGACAGCCGGATTATCCCTCCACTTT
TRBV6-5	TRBJ1-5	-	-	CATKAAAYSNQPQHF	TGTGCCACCAAGGCGGCAGCTTATAGCAATCAGCCCCAGCATTTT
TRBV7-2	TRBJ1-1	-	TRBD1	CASSLGWTGGAFF	TGTGCCAGCAGCTTGGGGTGGACAGGGGGAGCTTTCTTT
TRBV5-5	TRBJ1-5	-	TRBD1	CASSLSRTGRDPQGNQPQHF	TGTGCCAGCAGCTTGAGCCGGACAGGAAGGGATCCTCAGGGCAATCAGCCCCAGCATTTT
TRBV6-5	TRBJ1-6	-	-	CASSTGTQNSPLHF	TGTGCCAGCAGCACCGGGACTCAAAATTCACCCCTCCACTTT
TRBV9	TRBJ1-1	few	-	CASSVALQGTEAFF	TGTGCCAGCAGCGTAGCTCTACAGGGCACTGAAGCTTTCTTT
TRBV14	TRBJ2-7	few	-	CASSLILQGLQYF	TGTGCCAGCAGCCTTATACTACAGGGCCTTCAGTACTTC
TRBV27	TRBJ2-7	-	TRBD1	CASSFGTGSTYEQYF	TGTGCCAGCAGTTTCGGGACAGGGAGCACCTACGAGCAGTACTTC
TRBV30	TRBJ1-2	few	-	CAWGRANYGYTF	TGTGCCTGGGGACGAGCTAACTATGGCTACACCTTC
TRBV5-8	TRBJ1-6	-	-	CASSSTTPLHF	TGTGCCAGCAGCAGTACTACACCCCTCCACTTT
TRBV4-1	TRBJ2-7	-	TRBD2	CASSQASGGRSYEQYF	TGCGCCAGCAGCCAAGCCTCGGGGGGTAGGTCCTACGAGCAGTACTTC
TRBV7-9	TRBJ2-7	-	TRBD2	CASSPGGGMGDYEQYF	TGTGCCAGCAGCCCGGGAGGGGGAATGGGGGACTACGAGCAGTACTTC
TRBV2	TRBJ2-1	once	TRBD2	CASSEGRGVYNEQFF	TGTGCCAGCAGTGAAGGGCGGGGGGTCTACAATGAGCAGTTCTTC
TRBV7-9	TRBJ1-1	-	-	CASSSGSMNTEAFF	TGTGCCAGCAGCTCCGGGAGCATGAACACTGAAGCTTTCTTT